The table lists the clone carrying this T cell receptor (beta chain) with a few counts. These data originate in a study of human T cells and chemical hapten exposure. TCRdb analysed the RACE reads with MiXCR anew, one entry per CDR3 protein. Of fewer than 150,000 distinct CDR3 sequences in the sample, around 13% were seen once. Trimming took 2 bases from V and 7 from J, leaving 11 bases between them. CDR3 length equals 13 residues. Germline V gene lookup returns CDR1 KGHSH and CDR2 LQKENI. Time point indicated: patch test 1, 2 weeks after DPC sensitization. The treatment denotes: therapeutic diphenylcyclopropenone sensitization with weekly scalp DPC. Non-pregnant alopecia patients aged 18 to 70, suitable for DPC therapy.

The sequencing here drew on whole blood, taken in connection with sensitization to the hapten diphenylcyclopropenone (DPC). The TCR comes from a man between 18 and 35 years old with alopecia areata. Some clones in this sample may be carry-over from other donors' samples. The chain couples TRBV18 to TRBJ1-2; D call uncertain. The CDR3 is CASSPGEGSGYTF. The CDR3, as DNA: TGTGCCAGCTCACCAGGCGAGGGAAGTGGCTACACCTTC.